This T cell receptor (beta chain) appears in the sequencing data of a study of blood T cell repertoires in COVID-19. Only in-frame clones appear in the TCRdb table, and some are missing; sequencing was by immunoSEQ multiplex PCR. The data hold about 32,000 clones, with around 83% observed a single time. Trimming stripped 0 bases from V and 5 bases from J, with 9 bases between. The CDR3 consists of 15 residues. Looked up from germline, CDR1 is SGDLS and CDR2 is YYNGEE. This chain connects TRBV9 to TRBJ1-6; D call uncertain. The sequence came from a man in his fifties or sixties with active or convalescent COVID-19. Sequencing was carried out using peripheral blood. The CDR3 reads CASSVGPPDNSPLHF. CDR3 nucleotide sequence: TGTGCCAGCAGCGTAGGGCCGCCCGATAATTCACCCCTCCACTTT.